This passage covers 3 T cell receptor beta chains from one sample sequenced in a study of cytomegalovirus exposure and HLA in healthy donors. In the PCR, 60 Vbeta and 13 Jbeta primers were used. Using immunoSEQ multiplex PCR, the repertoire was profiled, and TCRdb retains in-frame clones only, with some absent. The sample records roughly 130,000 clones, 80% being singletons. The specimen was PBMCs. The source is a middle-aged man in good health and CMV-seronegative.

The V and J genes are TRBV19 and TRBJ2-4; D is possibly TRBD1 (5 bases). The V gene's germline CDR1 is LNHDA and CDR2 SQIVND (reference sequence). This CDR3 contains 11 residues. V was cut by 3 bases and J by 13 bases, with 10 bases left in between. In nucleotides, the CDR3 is TGTGCCAGTAGTATGCAGGGCCCCCAGTACTTC. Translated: CASSMQGPQYF.

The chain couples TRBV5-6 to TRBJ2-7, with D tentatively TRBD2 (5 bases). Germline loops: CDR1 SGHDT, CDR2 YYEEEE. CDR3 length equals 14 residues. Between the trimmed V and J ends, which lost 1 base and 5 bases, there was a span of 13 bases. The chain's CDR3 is CASSLLLRVNEQYF. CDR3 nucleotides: TGTGCCAGCAGCTTGTTATTGAGGGTGAACGAGCAGTACTTC.

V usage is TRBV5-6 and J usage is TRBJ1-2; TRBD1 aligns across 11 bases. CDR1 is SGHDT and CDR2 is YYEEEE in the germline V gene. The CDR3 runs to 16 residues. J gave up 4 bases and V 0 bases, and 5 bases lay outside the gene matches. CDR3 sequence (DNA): TGTGCCAGCAGCTTGGTTTCGGGACAGGGGGGCTATGGCTACACCTTC. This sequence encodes CASSLVSGQGGYGYTF.